This TCR beta chain is from a study of patients and donors after allogeneic stem cell transplantation. The CDR3 extends over 13 amino acids. The germline V and J ends were trimmed by 1 base and 3 bases, with 8 bases remaining between them. Germline V gene sequence: CDR1 SQVTM, CDR2 ANQGSEA. TCRdb reanalysed the RT-PCR reads using MiXCR and keeps one entry per CDR3 protein. In the table there are about 34,000 distinct CDR3 sequences, more than 35% of which are singletons. This chain joins TRBV29-1 and TRBJ2-3; no definite D call. This sequence was found in a human donor who was either an allogeneic HSCT recipient or a stem cell or donor lymphocyte infusion donor (not recorded which). It is not recorded whose cells these are; they may come from a transplant donor. Input material: blood, either unsorted or a sorted T cell fraction (not recorded which). The CDR3 DNA is TGCAGCGTTGAAGGGGGTGGTACAGATACGCAGTATTTT. Protein: CSVEGGGTDTQYF.